Listed below are T cell receptor beta chains from one sample, sequenced in a study of cytomegalovirus exposure and HLA in healthy donors. Here immunoSEQ multiplex PCR was the method, and the copy in TCRdb shows in-frame clones only, minus some. Found here are under 200,000 clones, 65% to 80% of them singletons; the top ten hold 7%. The sequenced sample was PBMCs. Receptors were obtained from a woman in her thirties or forties in good health and CMV-seropositive. CDR3s include the opening cysteine and the closing phenylalanine or tryptophan. D genes are given only for firm matches. Clone sizes are given selectively: once, few, many, or a class where the clone is expanded.

d_gene: TRBD1
j_gene: TRBJ1-5
abundance: -
v_gene: TRBV2
CDR3aa: CASSFDRGYPQPQHF
CDR3nt: TGTGCCAGCAGTTTCGACAGGGGGTACCCTCAGCCCCAGCATTTT

d_gene: -
j_gene: TRBJ1-1
abundance: few
v_gene: TRBV6-1
CDR3aa: CASRSGGTEAFF
CDR3nt: TGTGCCAGCAGGAGCGGGGGCACTGAAGCTTTCTTT

d_gene: -
j_gene: TRBJ1-1
abundance: -
v_gene: TRBV4-2
CDR3aa: CASSQAPGSRLNTEAFF
CDR3nt: TGTGCCAGCAGCCAAGCCCCTGGTTCCAGGCTGAACACTGAAGCTTTCTTT

d_gene: -
j_gene: TRBJ1-6
abundance: -
v_gene: TRBV2
CDR3aa: CASSESRYNSPLHF
CDR3nt: TGTGCCAGCAGTGAATCCAGATATAATTCACCCCTCCACTTT

d_gene: -
j_gene: TRBJ1-2
abundance: few
v_gene: TRBV5-1
CDR3aa: CASSQGAKDYGYTF
CDR3nt: TGCGCCAGCAGTCAAGGAGCCAAGGACTATGGCTACACCTTC

d_gene: TRBD1
j_gene: TRBJ1-2
abundance: -
v_gene: TRBV19
CDR3aa: CASSTTTGVDGYTF
CDR3nt: TGTGCCAGCAGTACTACAACAGGGGTGGATGGCTACACCTTC

d_gene: -
j_gene: TRBJ1-1
abundance: -
v_gene: TRBV5-1
CDR3aa: CASSLGGSTEAFF
CDR3nt: TGCGCCAGCAGCCTAGGAGGATCCACTGAAGCTTTCTTT

d_gene: -
j_gene: TRBJ1-5
abundance: -
v_gene: TRBV2
CDR3aa: CASSESGGAQHF
CDR3nt: TGTGCCAGCAGTGAATCAGGAGGCGCCCAGCATTTT

d_gene: -
j_gene: TRBJ1-1
abundance: -
v_gene: TRBV7-9
CDR3aa: CSSSLRGTEAFF
CDR3nt: TGTTCCAGCAGCTTAAGGGGCACTGAAGCTTTCTTT

d_gene: -
j_gene: TRBJ2-7
abundance: few
v_gene: TRBV21-1
CDR3aa: CASSKAPDRDHEQYF
CDR3nt: TGTGCCAGCAGCAAAGCCCCGGACAGGGATCACGAGCAGTACTTC

d_gene: -
j_gene: TRBJ2-2
abundance: few
v_gene: TRBV28
CDR3aa: CASSLLSGVSTGELFF
CDR3nt: TGTGCCAGCAGTTTACTCTCCGGGGTTAGTACCGGGGAGCTGTTTTTT

d_gene: -
j_gene: TRBJ2-1
abundance: few
v_gene: TRBV4-2
CDR3aa: CASSQSRDISNEQFF
CDR3nt: TGTGCCAGCAGCCAGTCCCGGGACATCTCCAATGAGCAGTTCTTC

d_gene: TRBD1
j_gene: TRBJ1-3
abundance: -
v_gene: TRBV28
CDR3aa: CASQGGVTGHTIYF
CDR3nt: TGTGCCAGCCAAGGGGGCGTCACTGGTCACACCATATATTTT

d_gene: -
j_gene: TRBJ1-5
abundance: -
v_gene: TRBV6-1
CDR3aa: CASSVVPLLNQPQHF
CDR3nt: TGTGCCAGCAGTGTAGTACCTCTTTTAAATCAGCCCCAGCATTTT

d_gene: TRBD2
j_gene: TRBJ2-5
abundance: -
v_gene: TRBV6-1
CDR3aa: CASSDLVLAGGLKETQYF
CDR3nt: TGTGCCAGCAGTGACTTAGTACTAGCGGGGGGGCTTAAGGAGACCCAGTACTTC

d_gene: -
j_gene: TRBJ1-2
abundance: -
v_gene: TRBV7-9
CDR3aa: CASSPGPERLIYGYTF
CDR3nt: TGTGCCAGCAGCCCCGGACCCGAACGACTAATCTATGGCTACACCTTC

d_gene: -
j_gene: TRBJ1-1
abundance: few
v_gene: TRBV18
CDR3aa: CASSPPRGIGRVTEAFF
CDR3nt: TGTGCCAGCTCACCACCGAGGGGGATTGGCCGCGTGACTGAAGCTTTCTTT

d_gene: TRBD2
j_gene: TRBJ2-7
abundance: -
v_gene: TRBV9
CDR3aa: CASSPSGGAYEQYF
CDR3nt: TGTGCCAGCAGCCCTAGCGGGGGGGCCTACGAGCAGTACTTC

d_gene: -
j_gene: TRBJ1-1
abundance: -
v_gene: TRBV10-2
CDR3aa: CASSEWGGLNTEAFF
CDR3nt: TGCGCCAGCAGTGAGTGGGGAGGGCTGAACACTGAAGCTTTCTTT

d_gene: TRBD2
j_gene: TRBJ2-1
abundance: -
v_gene: TRBV30
CDR3aa: CAWSPGLAGDYNEQFF
CDR3nt: TGTGCCTGGAGCCCTGGACTAGCGGGGGATTACAATGAGCAGTTCTTC

d_gene: TRBD1
j_gene: TRBJ2-6
abundance: few
v_gene: TRBV5-1
CDR3aa: CASRRTGAGSGANVLTF
CDR3nt: TGCGCCAGCAGACGGACAGGAGCCGGCTCTGGGGCCAACGTCCTGACTTTC

d_gene: TRBD1
j_gene: TRBJ2-3
abundance: -
v_gene: TRBV7-9
CDR3aa: CASGSTGPDTQYF
CDR3nt: TGTGCCAGCGGATCGACAGGGCCAGATACGCAGTATTTT

d_gene: -
j_gene: TRBJ2-1
abundance: once
v_gene: TRBV27
CDR3aa: CASTTIGGSDEQFF
CDR3nt: TGTGCCAGCACAACCATCGGGGGTAGCGATGAGCAGTTCTTC

d_gene: TRBD2
j_gene: TRBJ2-5
abundance: few
v_gene: TRBV15
CDR3aa: CATSTGLAGGPGQETQYF
CDR3nt: TGTGCCACCAGTACTGGGCTAGCGGGGGGGCCGGGTCAAGAGACCCAGTACTTC

d_gene: -
j_gene: TRBJ1-5
abundance: -
v_gene: TRBV19
CDR3aa: CASSPSRDSNQPQHF
CDR3nt: TGTGCCAGTAGTCCCAGTCGGGATAGCAATCAGCCCCAGCATTTT

d_gene: -
j_gene: TRBJ2-7
abundance: -
v_gene: TRBV19
CDR3aa: CASRRGISSYEQYF
CDR3nt: TGTGCCAGTAGAAGGGGGATCAGCTCCTACGAGCAGTACTTC

d_gene: -
j_gene: TRBJ2-7
abundance: -
v_gene: TRBV10-3
CDR3aa: CAISDRGYEQYF
CDR3nt: TGTGCCATCAGTGACAGAGGCTACGAGCAGTACTTC

d_gene: TRBD1
j_gene: TRBJ2-7
abundance: -
v_gene: TRBV6-5
CDR3aa: CASSRRQTGIEQYF
CDR3nt: TGTGCCAGCAGCCGAAGGCAGACAGGGATCGAGCAGTACTTC

d_gene: TRBD1
j_gene: TRBJ2-5
abundance: -
v_gene: TRBV19
CDR3aa: CASSHDRAKTQYF
CDR3nt: TGTGCCAGTAGTCATGACAGGGCAAAGACCCAGTACTTC

d_gene: -
j_gene: TRBJ1-2
abundance: -
v_gene: TRBV18
CDR3aa: CASSEPGLGDYGYTF
CDR3nt: TGTGCCAGCTCAGAGCCCGGGCTAGGGGACTATGGCTACACCTTC

d_gene: TRBD1
j_gene: TRBJ1-1
abundance: -
v_gene: TRBV9
CDR3aa: CASSVGSGGNTEAFF
CDR3nt: TGTGCCAGCAGCGTAGGATCAGGGGGGAACACTGAAGCTTTCTTT

d_gene: TRBD1
j_gene: TRBJ2-5
abundance: -
v_gene: TRBV19
CDR3aa: CASSAGQGQETQYF
CDR3nt: TGTGCCAGTAGTGCGGGACAGGGCCAAGAGACCCAGTACTTC

d_gene: -
j_gene: TRBJ2-7
abundance: -
v_gene: TRBV6-5
CDR3aa: CASSSGTEGNEQYF
CDR3nt: TGTGCCAGCAGTTCCGGGACGGAGGGGAACGAGCAGTACTTC

d_gene: TRBD1
j_gene: TRBJ2-2
abundance: few
v_gene: TRBV30
CDR3aa: CAWTRQGWTGELFF
CDR3nt: TGTGCCTGGACGAGACAGGGTTGGACCGGGGAGCTGTTTTTT

d_gene: TRBD2
j_gene: TRBJ2-5
abundance: -
v_gene: TRBV7-2
CDR3aa: CASSLGGGETQYF
CDR3nt: TGTGCCAGCAGCTTAGGGGGGGGAGAGACCCAGTACTTC

d_gene: TRBD1
j_gene: TRBJ1-2
abundance: -
v_gene: TRBV19
CDR3aa: CASNTGQLTYYGYTF
CDR3nt: TGTGCCAGTAACACGGGACAGCTAACCTACTATGGCTACACCTTC

d_gene: -
j_gene: TRBJ1-1
abundance: -
v_gene: TRBV19
CDR3aa: CASRPQGTEAFF
CDR3nt: TGTGCCAGCCGCCCCCAGGGCACTGAAGCTTTCTTT

d_gene: TRBD2
j_gene: TRBJ2-5
abundance: -
v_gene: TRBV29-1
CDR3aa: CSVVAPPENTDGGWETQYF
CDR3nt: TGCAGCGTTGTGGCCCCCCCTGAAAATACCGACGGGGGGTGGGAGACCCAGTACTTC

d_gene: -
j_gene: TRBJ1-2
abundance: -
v_gene: TRBV15
CDR3aa: CATSRDFADGYTF
CDR3nt: TGTGCCACCAGCAGAGATTTTGCAGATGGCTACACCTTC

d_gene: TRBD2
j_gene: TRBJ2-1
abundance: few
v_gene: TRBV4-2
CDR3aa: CASSPRPQQLAGPYNEQFF
CDR3nt: TGTGCCAGCAGCCCACGCCCCCAACAACTAGCGGGGCCCTACAATGAGCAGTTCTTC

d_gene: -
j_gene: TRBJ1-1
abundance: -
v_gene: TRBV2
CDR3aa: CASSEERSLPAFF
CDR3nt: TGTGCCAGCAGTGAAGAGAGATCCCTACCAGCTTTCTTT

d_gene: -
j_gene: TRBJ1-1
abundance: -
v_gene: TRBV18
CDR3aa: CASSPDTGLPEAFF
CDR3nt: TGTGCCAGCTCACCGGATACAGGTTTACCTGAAGCTTTCTTT

d_gene: TRBD2
j_gene: TRBJ2-1
abundance: few
v_gene: TRBV6-1
CDR3aa: CAGTSGVDGEQFF
CDR3nt: TGTGCCGGGACTAGCGGGGTTGATGGTGAGCAGTTCTTC

d_gene: TRBD1
j_gene: TRBJ1-5
abundance: few
v_gene: TRBV6-5
CDR3aa: CASNRGPNQPQHF
CDR3nt: TGTGCCAGCAACAGGGGACCCAATCAGCCCCAGCATTTT

d_gene: -
j_gene: TRBJ1-2
abundance: -
v_gene: TRBV19
CDR3aa: CASSATGLGYGYTF
CDR3nt: TGTGCCAGTAGTGCCACAGGGTTAGGCTATGGCTACACCTTC

d_gene: -
j_gene: TRBJ1-6
abundance: -
v_gene: TRBV6-5
CDR3aa: CASSYRGSYNSPLHF
CDR3nt: TGTGCCAGCAGTTACAGGGGCTCCTATAATTCACCCCTCCACTTT

d_gene: TRBD1
j_gene: TRBJ2-5
abundance: -
v_gene: TRBV27
CDR3aa: CASSAQGDQETQYF
CDR3nt: TGTGCCAGCAGTGCTCAGGGGGACCAAGAGACCCAGTACTTC

d_gene: -
j_gene: TRBJ2-1
abundance: few
v_gene: TRBV18
CDR3aa: CASSPPGATAAKNNEQFF
CDR3nt: TGTGCCAGCTCACCACCAGGGGCGACAGCCGCCAAAAACAATGAGCAGTTCTTC

d_gene: TRBD2
j_gene: TRBJ2-5
abundance: -
v_gene: TRBV5-1
CDR3aa: CASSLTITSGRDETQYF
CDR3nt: TGCGCCAGCAGCTTAACGATTACTAGCGGGCGGGATGAGACCCAGTACTTC

d_gene: -
j_gene: TRBJ1-4
abundance: -
v_gene: TRBV4-1
CDR3aa: CASSPWDTAPEKLFF
CDR3nt: TGCGCCAGCAGCCCCTGGGACACCGCCCCTGAAAAACTGTTTTTT

d_gene: -
j_gene: TRBJ1-5
abundance: -
v_gene: TRBV7-8
CDR3aa: CASAPWQGVNQPQHF
CDR3nt: TGTGCCAGCGCACCTTGGCAGGGTGTAAATCAGCCCCAGCATTTT

d_gene: -
j_gene: TRBJ2-3
abundance: few
v_gene: TRBV5-1
CDR3aa: CASSRDFTDTQYF
CDR3nt: TGCGCCAGCAGCCGGGACTTCACAGATACGCAGTATTTT

d_gene: TRBD1
j_gene: TRBJ1-1
abundance: -
v_gene: TRBV5-6
CDR3aa: CASSLSGGRGTEAFF
CDR3nt: TGTGCCAGCAGCTTATCAGGGGGCAGGGGCACTGAAGCTTTCTTT

d_gene: TRBD1
j_gene: TRBJ1-4
abundance: few
v_gene: TRBV6-1
CDR3aa: CASSEGQGKGIEKLFF
CDR3nt: TGTGCCAGCAGTGAAGGACAGGGCAAGGGAATTGAAAAACTGTTTTTT

d_gene: TRBD1
j_gene: TRBJ1-2
abundance: -
v_gene: TRBV7-3
CDR3aa: CASARTGGNGYTF
CDR3nt: TGTGCCAGCGCCCGGACAGGGGGAAATGGCTACACCTTC